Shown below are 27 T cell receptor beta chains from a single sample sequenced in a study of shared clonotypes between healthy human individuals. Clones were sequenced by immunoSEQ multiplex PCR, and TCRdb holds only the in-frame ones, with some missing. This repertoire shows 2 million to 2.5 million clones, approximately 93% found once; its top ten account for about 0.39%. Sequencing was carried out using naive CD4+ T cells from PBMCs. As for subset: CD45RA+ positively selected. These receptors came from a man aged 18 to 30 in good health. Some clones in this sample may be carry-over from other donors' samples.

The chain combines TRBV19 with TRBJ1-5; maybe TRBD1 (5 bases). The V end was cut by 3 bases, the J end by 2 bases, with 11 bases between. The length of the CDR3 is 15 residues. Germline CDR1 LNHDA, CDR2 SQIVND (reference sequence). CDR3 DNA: TGTGCCAGTAGTATGGGGCAGGGCGGCAATCAGCCCCAGCATTTT. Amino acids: CASSMGQGGNQPQHF.

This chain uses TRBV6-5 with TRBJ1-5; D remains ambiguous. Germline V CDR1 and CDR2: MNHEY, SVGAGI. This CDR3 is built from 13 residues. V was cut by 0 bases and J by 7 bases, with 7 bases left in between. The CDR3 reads CASSYSIKQPQHF. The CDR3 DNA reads TGTGCCAGCAGTTACTCGATCAAGCAGCCCCAGCATTTT.

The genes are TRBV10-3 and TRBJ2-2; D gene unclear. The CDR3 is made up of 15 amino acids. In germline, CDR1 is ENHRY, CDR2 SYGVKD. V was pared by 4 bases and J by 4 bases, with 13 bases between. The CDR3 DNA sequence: TGTGCCATCAGTGCGAACAGAATTTCCACCGGGGAGCTGTTTTTT. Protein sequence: CAISANRISTGELFF.

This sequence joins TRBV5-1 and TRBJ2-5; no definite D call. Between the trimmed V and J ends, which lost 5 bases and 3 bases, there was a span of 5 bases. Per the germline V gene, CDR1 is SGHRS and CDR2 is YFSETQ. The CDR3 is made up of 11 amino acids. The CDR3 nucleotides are TGCGCCAGCAGTACCAAAGAGACCCAGTACTTC. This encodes CASSTKETQYF.

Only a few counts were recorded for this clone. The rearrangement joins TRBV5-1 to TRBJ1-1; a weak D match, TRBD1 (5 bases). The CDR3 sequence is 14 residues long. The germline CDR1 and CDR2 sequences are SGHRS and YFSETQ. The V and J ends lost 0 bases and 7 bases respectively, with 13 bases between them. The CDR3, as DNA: TGCGCCAGCAGCTTGGACCCAGGGAGCGGTGAAGCTTTCTTT. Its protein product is CASSLDPGSGEAFF.

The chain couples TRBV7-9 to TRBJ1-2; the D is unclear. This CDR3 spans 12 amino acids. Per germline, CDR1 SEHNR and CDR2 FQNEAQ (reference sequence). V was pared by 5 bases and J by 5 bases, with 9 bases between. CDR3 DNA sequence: TGTGCCAGCAGCCCGGATCTATATGGCTACACCTTC. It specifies CASSPDLYGYTF.

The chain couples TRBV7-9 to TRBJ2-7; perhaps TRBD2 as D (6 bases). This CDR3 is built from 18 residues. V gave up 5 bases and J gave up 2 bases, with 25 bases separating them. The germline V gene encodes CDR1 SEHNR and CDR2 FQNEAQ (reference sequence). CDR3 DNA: TGTGCCAGCAGCCCCAGCCCGGGACTGGAAGTCGGGGCCTACGAGCAGTACTTC. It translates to CASSPSPGLEVGAYEQYF.

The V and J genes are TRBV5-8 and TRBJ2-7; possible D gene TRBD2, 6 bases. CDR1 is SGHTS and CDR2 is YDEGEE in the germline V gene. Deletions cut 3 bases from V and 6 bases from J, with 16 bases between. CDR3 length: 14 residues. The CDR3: CASSWWTRGFEQYF. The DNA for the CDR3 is TGTGCCAGCAGCTGGTGGACACGGGGGTTCGAGCAGTACTTC.

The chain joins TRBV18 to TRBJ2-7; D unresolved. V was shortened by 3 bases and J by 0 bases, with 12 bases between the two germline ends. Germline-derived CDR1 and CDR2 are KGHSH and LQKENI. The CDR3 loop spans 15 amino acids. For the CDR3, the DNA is TGTGCCAGCTCACCTGTTGGGCAGGCCTCCTACGAGCAGTACTTC. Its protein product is CASSPVGQASYEQYF.

The CDR3 coding sequence is TGTGCTAGTGGTTTCCAGGGAGCAGATACGCAGTATTTT. As protein: CASGFQGADTQYF. The chain is built from TRBV12-5 and TRBJ2-3; D is perhaps TRBD1 or TRBD2 (5 bases each). Germline loops: CDR1 LGHNT, CDR2 FRNRAP. Trimming took off 3 bases at V and 4 bases at J, with 8 bases between the two ends. The CDR3 is 13 residues long.

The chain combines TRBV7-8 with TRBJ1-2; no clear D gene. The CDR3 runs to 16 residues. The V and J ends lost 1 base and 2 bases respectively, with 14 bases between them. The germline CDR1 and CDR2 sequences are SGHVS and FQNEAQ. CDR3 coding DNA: TGTGCCAGCAGCTTAGGTCCGGGAGGGAGCAACTATGGCTACACCTTC. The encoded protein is CASSLGPGGSNYGYTF.

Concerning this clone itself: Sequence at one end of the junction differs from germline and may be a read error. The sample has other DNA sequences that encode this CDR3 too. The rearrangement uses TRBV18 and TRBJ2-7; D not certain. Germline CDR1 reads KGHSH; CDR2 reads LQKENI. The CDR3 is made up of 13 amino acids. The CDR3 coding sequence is TGTGCCAGCTCACCTGTTCAGAAGCACGAGCAATACTTC. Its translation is CASSPVQKHEQYF.

DNA for the CDR3: TGCAGCGTTGTTGGGGGGGGAGGCACTGAAGCTTTCTTT. Amino acid sequence: CSVVGGGGTEAFF. The chain has TRBV29-1 and TRBJ1-1; tentative D call: TRBD1 (5 bases). CDR1 and CDR2 (germline): SQVTM, ANQGSEA. Deletions cut 4 bases from V and 4 bases from J, with 13 bases between. The CDR3 extends over 13 amino acids. Looking up the rest from reference TRBV29-1 and TRBJ1-1 gives the full variable domain: SAVISQKPSRDICQRGTSLTIQCQVDSQVTMMFWYRQQPGQSLTLIATANQGSEATYESGFVIDKFPISRPNLTFSTLTVSNMSPEDSSIYLCSVVGGGGTEAFFGQGTRLTVV.

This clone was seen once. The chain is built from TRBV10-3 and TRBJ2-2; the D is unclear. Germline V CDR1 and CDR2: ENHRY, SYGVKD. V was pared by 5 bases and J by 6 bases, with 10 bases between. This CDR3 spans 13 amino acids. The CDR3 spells CAISFGQPGELFF. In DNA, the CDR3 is TGTGCCATCAGTTTCGGCCAACCCGGGGAGCTGTTTTTT.

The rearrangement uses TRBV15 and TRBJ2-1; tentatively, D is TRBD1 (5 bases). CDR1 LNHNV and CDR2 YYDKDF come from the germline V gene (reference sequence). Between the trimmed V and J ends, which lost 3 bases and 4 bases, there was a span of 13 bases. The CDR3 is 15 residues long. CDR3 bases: TGTGCCACCAGCAGGAGACAGACCGCGTACAATGAGCAGTTCTTC. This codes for CATSRRQTAYNEQFF.

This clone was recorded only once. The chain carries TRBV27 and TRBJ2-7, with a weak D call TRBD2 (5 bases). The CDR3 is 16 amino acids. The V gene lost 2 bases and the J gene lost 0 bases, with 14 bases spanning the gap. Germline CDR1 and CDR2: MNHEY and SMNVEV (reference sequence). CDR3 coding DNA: TGTGCCAGCAGTTTACGTAGCGACCGATACTCCTACGAGCAGTACTTC. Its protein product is CASSLRSDRYSYEQYF.

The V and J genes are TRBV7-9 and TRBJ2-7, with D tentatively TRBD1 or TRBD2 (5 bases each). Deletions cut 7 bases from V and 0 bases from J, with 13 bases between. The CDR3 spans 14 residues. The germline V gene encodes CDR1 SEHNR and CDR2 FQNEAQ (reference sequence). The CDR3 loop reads CASTTGTSSYEQYF. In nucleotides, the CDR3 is TGTGCCAGCACCACAGGCACTAGCTCCTACGAGCAGTACTTC.

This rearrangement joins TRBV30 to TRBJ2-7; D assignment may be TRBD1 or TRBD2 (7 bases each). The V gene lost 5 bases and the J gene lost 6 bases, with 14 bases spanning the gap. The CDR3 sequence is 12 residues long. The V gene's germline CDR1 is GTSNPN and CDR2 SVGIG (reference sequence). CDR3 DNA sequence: TGTGCCTGGGGGGAGGGGGCTGGCGAGCAGTACTTC. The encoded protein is CAWGEGAGEQYF.

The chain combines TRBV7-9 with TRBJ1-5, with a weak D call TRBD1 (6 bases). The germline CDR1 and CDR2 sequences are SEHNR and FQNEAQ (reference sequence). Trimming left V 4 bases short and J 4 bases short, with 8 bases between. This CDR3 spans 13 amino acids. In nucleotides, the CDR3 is TGTGCCAGCAGCTCAACAGGGAATCAGCCCCAGCATTTT. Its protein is CASSSTGNQPQHF. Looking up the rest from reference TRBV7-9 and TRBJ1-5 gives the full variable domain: DTGVSQNPRHKITKRGQNVTFRCDPISEHNRLYWYRQTLGQGPEFLTYFQNEAQLEKSRLLSDRFSAERPKGSFSTLEIQRTEQGDSAMYLCASSSTGNQPQHFGDGTRLSIL.

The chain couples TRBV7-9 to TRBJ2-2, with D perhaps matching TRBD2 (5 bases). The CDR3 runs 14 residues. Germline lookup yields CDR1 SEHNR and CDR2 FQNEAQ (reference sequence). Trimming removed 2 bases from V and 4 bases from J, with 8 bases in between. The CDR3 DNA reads TGTGCCAGCAGCTTAAGAGGGCCCACCGGGGAGCTGTTTTTT. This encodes CASSLRGPTGELFF. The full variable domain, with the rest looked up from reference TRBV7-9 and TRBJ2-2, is DTGVSQNPRHKITKRGQNVTFRCDPISEHNRLYWYRQTLGQGPEFLTYFQNEAQLEKSRLLSDRFSAERPKGSFSTLEIQRTEQGDSAMYLCASSLRGPTGELFFGEGSRLTVL.

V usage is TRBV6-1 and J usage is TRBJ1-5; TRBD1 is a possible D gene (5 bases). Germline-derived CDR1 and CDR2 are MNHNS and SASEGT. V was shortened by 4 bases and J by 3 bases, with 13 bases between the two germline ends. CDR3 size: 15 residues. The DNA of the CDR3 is TGTGCCAGCAGTGGGGGGTCAGCCAACAATCAGCCCCAGCATTTT. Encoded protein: CASSGGSANNQPQHF.

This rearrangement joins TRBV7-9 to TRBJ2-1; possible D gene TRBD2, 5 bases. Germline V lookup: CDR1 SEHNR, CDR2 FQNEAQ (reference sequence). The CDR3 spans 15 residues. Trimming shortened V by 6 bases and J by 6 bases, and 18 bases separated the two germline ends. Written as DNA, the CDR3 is TGTGCCAGCAGGCCACGGGGAAAAGTTAGCAATGAGCAGTTCTTC. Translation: CASRPRGKVSNEQFF.

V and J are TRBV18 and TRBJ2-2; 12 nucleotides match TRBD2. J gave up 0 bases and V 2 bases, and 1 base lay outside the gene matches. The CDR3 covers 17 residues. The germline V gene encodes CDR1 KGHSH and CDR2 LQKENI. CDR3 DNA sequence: TGTGCCAGCTCACCATGGACTAGCGGGACGAACACCGGGGAGCTGTTTTTT. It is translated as CASSPWTSGTNTGELFF. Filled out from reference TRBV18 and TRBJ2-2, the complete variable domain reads NAGVMQNPRHLVRRRGQEARLRCSPMKGHSHVYWYRQLPEEGLKFMVYLQKENIIDESGMPKERFSAEFPKEGPSILRIQQVVRGDSAAYFCASSPWTSGTNTGELFFGEGSRLTVL.

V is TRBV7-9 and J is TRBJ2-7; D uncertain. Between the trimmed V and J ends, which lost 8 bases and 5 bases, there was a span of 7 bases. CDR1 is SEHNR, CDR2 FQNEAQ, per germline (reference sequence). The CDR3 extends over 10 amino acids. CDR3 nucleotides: TGTGCCAGCGGTAGCCACGAGCAGTACTTC. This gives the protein CASGSHEQYF. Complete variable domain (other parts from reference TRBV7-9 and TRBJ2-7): DTGVSQNPRHKITKRGQNVTFRCDPISEHNRLYWYRQTLGQGPEFLTYFQNEAQLEKSRLLSDRFSAERPKGSFSTLEIQRTEQGDSAMYLCASGSHEQYFGPGTRLTVT.

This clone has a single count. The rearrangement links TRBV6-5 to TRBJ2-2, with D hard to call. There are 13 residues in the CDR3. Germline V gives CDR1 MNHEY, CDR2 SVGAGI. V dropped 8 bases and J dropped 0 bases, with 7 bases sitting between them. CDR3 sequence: CASSGANTGELFF. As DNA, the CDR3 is TGTGCCAGCTCGGGCGCGAACACCGGGGAGCTGTTTTTT.

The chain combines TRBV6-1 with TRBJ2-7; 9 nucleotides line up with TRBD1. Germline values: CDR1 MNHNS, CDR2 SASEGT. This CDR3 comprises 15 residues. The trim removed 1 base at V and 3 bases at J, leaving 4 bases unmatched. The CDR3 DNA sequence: TGTGCCAGCAGTGAAGAGGACAGGGGTATCTACGAGCAGTACTTC. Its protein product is CASSEEDRGIYEQYF.

CDR3 bases: TGTGCCAGCAGTCGAGCGGGGCGGAGCACAGATACGCAGTATTTT. It is translated as CASSRAGRSTDTQYF. The rearrangement joins TRBV9 to TRBJ2-3; 7 bases map to TRBD2. The germline gives CDR1 SGDLS, CDR2 YYNGEE. There are 15 residues in the CDR3. J lost 0 bases, V lost 5 bases, and 6 bases had no gene match.